This is a list of T cell receptor beta chains from one sample in a study of blood T cell repertoires in COVID-19. Data came from immunoSEQ multiplex PCR; TCRdb stores just in-frame clones and leaves some out. This sample has about 190,000 clones, with 89% found just once. The sample was peripheral blood. All receptors derive from a man aged 35 to 55 with acute or convalescent COVID-19. Each CDR3 is given with its conserved first and last residue. The order of the fields is V gene, clone size, J gene, D gene, CDR3 protein, CDR3 DNA. D genes are given only for firm matches. For some rows the clone size is stated as once, few or many, or as a class when expanded; others skip it.

>TRBV10-3|.|TRBJ2-1|TRBD2
CAISESKRGRSLEQFF
TGTGCCATCAGTGAGTCGAAGCGGGGGCGTTCTCTTGAGCAGTTCTTC
>TRBV2|.|TRBJ1-2|TRBD1
CASRDRGNGYTF
TGTGCCAGCAGGGACAGGGGTAATGGCTACACCTTC
>TRBV23-1|once|TRBJ1-5|.
CASRHVLGPYSNQPQHF
TGCGCCAGCCGTCACGTTTTGGGCCCATATAGCAATCAGCCCCAGCATTTT
>TRBV3-1/TRBV3-2|.|TRBJ1-1|.
CASSPRGGDTEAFF
TGTGCCAGCAGCCCCCGGGGGGGGGACACTGAAGCTTTCTTT
>TRBV19|.|TRBJ1-2|.
CASSSPWTEPYGYTF
TGTGCCAGTAGTTCCCCATGGACTGAACCTTATGGCTACACCTTC
>TRBV19|.|TRBJ1-4|TRBD1
CASSIGQGEVFGEKLFF
TGTGCCAGTAGTATAGGACAGGGGGAAGTTTTTGGTGAAAAACTGTTTTTT
>TRBV19|.|TRBJ2-2|TRBD2
CASIRGGSNTGELFF
TGTGCCAGTATCCGCGGGGGGTCGAACACCGGGGAGCTGTTTTTT
>TRBV4-1|.|TRBJ1-1|.
CASYGGTEAFF
TGCGCCAGCTACGGTGGCACTGAAGCTTTCTTT
>TRBV27|.|TRBJ2-5|TRBD1
CASRLPTGAQYF
TGTGCCAGCAGACTCCCGACAGGGGCCCAGTACTTC
>TRBV3-1/TRBV3-2|.|TRBJ1-4|.
CASSQGGGRYEKLFF
TGTGCCAGCAGCCAAGGCGGGGGGAGGTATGAAAAACTGTTTTTT
>TRBV5-1|.|TRBJ1-2|TRBD1
CASSWTGQGSYGYTF
TGCGCCAGCAGCTGGACGGGACAGGGGAGCTATGGCTACACCTTC
>TRBV7-9|.|TRBJ1-6|.
CASSLARRDGNSPLHF
TGTGCCAGCAGCTTAGCGAGGCGAGATGGGAATTCACCCCTCCACTTT
>TRBV6-5|.|TRBJ1-1|TRBD1
CASRTTGDAIKAFF
TGTGCCAGCAGAACCACAGGGGATGCTATCAAGGCTTTCTTT
>TRBV2|.|TRBJ1-3|.
CASSPYDTIYF
TGTGCCAGCAGCCCCTATGACACCATATATTTT
>TRBV10-1|.|TRBJ2-5|.
CASSGGLQETQYF
TGCGCCAGCAGTGGGGGACTTCAAGAGACCCAGTACTTC
>TRBV27|.|TRBJ2-2|.
CASSPGTSLGELFF
TGTGCCAGCAGTCCGGGGACAAGTCTCGGGGAGCTGTTTTTT